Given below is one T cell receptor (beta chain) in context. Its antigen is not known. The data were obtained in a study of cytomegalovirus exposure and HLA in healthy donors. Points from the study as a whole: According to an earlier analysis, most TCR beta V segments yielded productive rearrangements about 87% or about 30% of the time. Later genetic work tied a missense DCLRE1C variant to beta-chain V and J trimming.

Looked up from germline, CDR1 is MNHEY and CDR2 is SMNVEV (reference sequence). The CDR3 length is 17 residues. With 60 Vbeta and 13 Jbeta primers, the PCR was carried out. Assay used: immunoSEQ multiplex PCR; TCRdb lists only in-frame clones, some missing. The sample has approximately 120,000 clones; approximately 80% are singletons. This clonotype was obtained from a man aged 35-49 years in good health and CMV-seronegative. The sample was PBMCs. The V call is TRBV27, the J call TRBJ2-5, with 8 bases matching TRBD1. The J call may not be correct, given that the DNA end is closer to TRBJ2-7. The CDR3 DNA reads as TGTGCCAGCAGTTTTGGCAGGGGGCAGGTCAGCTCCTACGAGCAGTACTTC. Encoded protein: CASSFGRGQVSSYEQYF.